This TCR beta chain was observed in a study of blood T cell repertoires in COVID-19 (TCRdb year 2020). For context, the study as a whole: Samples from collaborators originated in the United States, Italy and Spain and spanned both the acute and convalescent phases of COVID-19. The prospective study material was composed of cDNA or gDNA derived from T cells, B-cell-depleted T cells, or PBMCs. Nearly every sample came with metadata listing a de-identified subject ID, COVID-19 status, age in years and sex. The samples were drawn from the first 160 participants of the ongoing ImmuneRACE study and from some 1,300 subjects provided by 6 global collaborators. Where HLA class I and class II types were available, the types were taken from metadata supplied by the sample provider, not from assay-based typing. The repertoires were released in a freely available public database meant as a resource for research on the immune response to SARS-CoV-2. Subjects who had been exposed to COVID-19, were actively infected with it, or had recovered from it provided the deeply sampled blood TCRbeta repertoires that made up the dataset. Results the study describes overall, beyond this receptor: Clinical and demographic metadata were provided uncurated, with the amount varying by source and participant.

Whole blood was collected in K2EDTA tubes by collaborating institutions according to the institutions' own protocols. Collaborator samples were shipped for TCRbeta analysis as frozen whole blood, isolated PBMCs, or DNA extracted from either sample type. V drops 0 bases and J drops 5 bases, leaving 13 bases in between. The CDR3, cysteine through phenylalanine, is 15 amino acids long. Of the read, only the CDR3 DNA is kept; its 45 bases are in frame from base 1. The CDR1 and CDR2 encoded by the germline V gene are SGHAT and FQNNGV. TCRbeta CDR3 regions were amplified from genomic DNA using the immunoSEQ Assay, a bias-controlled multiplex PCR. From the authors' description of their analysis: Nucleated cell counts per sample were estimated from amplification of reference gene primers within the assay. To quantify the absolute abundance of each unique TCRbeta CDR3 rearrangement, sequence reads were collapsed and filtered. For each sample, productive Simpson clonality was calculated as the square root of Simpson's diversity index across productive rearrangements. This immuneACCESS table, as held by TCRdb, lists in-frame sequences with V and J called but not all clones. Of the missing ones, under half trace to an unresolved V gene in checked studies; the others have no known cause. V and J calls and clone size are given by that table; D and trimming were obtained from the DNA. This sample comprises 130,000 to 150,000 clones, approximately 90% of them detected only once. Around 1.6% of the sample is taken by the ten largest.

A word on this clone: Its antigen is not yet known. No qualities accompany the bases; no much larger clone lies one base away.

The receptor was isolated from a human donor in a cohort sampled during active COVID-19. Recombination linked TRBV11-2 to TRBJ2-5; TRBD1 might be the D gene, on 6 matching bases. Sequencing was performed on peripheral blood. CDR3 reads: CASSLDLGGWETQYF. The nucleotide sequence reads as follows: TGTGCCAGCAGCTTAGATCTTGGGGGCTGGGAGACCCAGTACTTC.